This T cell receptor (beta chain) emerged from a study of OX40 agonist ivuxolimab in advanced cancers. Overall study context: Partial response was recorded in three patients: one hepatocellular carcinoma and two cutaneous melanoma cases.

CDR3 length: 16 residues. Trimming removed 2 bases at V and 8 bases at J, with 21 bases between. Germline V gene sequence: CDR1 MDHEN, CDR2 SYDVKM. This clone was seen only a few times. Its antigen remains unidentified. Overall study results and limits: Normalized T-cell clonal expansion was also low in a subset of nonresponders. Among the lowest peripheral clonal expansion occurred in 0.1-3.0 mg/kg partial responders.

Sequencing was performed with immunoSEQ multiplex PCR; in TCRdb, only in-frame clones are kept and a portion is missing. The table shows tens of thousands of clones, with roughly 86% occurring only once. This sequence was found in an adult with an advanced solid tumor such as melanoma, head and neck, liver or kidney cancer. The sequences come from CD4+ or CD8+ T cells sorted from blood, collected in a trial of the OX40 agonist ivuxolimab. The chain employs TRBV28 and TRBJ1-2; a weak D match, TRBD1 (5 bases). The CDR3 DNA reads as TGTGCCAGCAGTTTACCCGTCGGGGGTTCTTTGAGGGGCTACACCTTC. Translation gives CASSLPVGGSLRGYTF.